These T cell receptor beta chains were read from a single sample in a study of cytomegalovirus exposure and HLA in healthy donors. Measured with immunoSEQ multiplex PCR; TCRdb has only the in-frame clones, and not every one. The sample's table shows 100,000 to 150,000 clones. Sequences were obtained from PBMCs. The receptors stem from a middle-aged woman in good health and CMV-seronegative. The CDR3 runs from the conserved cysteine through the conserved F or W. Each record gives: CDR3 protein, CDR3 DNA, V gene, D gene, J gene. D genes are given only for firm matches.

cdr3_aa: CASSYSPGGNQPQHF
cdr3_nt: TGTGCCAGCAGTTACTCGCCGGGGGGCAATCAGCCCCAGCATTTT
v_call: TRBV6-6
d_call: NA
j_call: TRBJ1-5

cdr3_aa: CASSIPAGFSRETQYF
cdr3_nt: TGTGCCAGCAGCATCCCCGCGGGATTCAGCAGGGAGACCCAGTACTTC
v_call: TRBV28
d_call: NA
j_call: TRBJ2-5

cdr3_aa: CANPRDRGQPQHF
cdr3_nt: TGTGCCAATCCCAGGGACAGGGGTCAGCCCCAGCATTTT
v_call: TRBV19
d_call: TRBD1
j_call: TRBJ1-5

cdr3_aa: CASSYNPGAQETQYF
cdr3_nt: TGTGCCAGCAGTTACAATCCAGGGGCTCAAGAGACCCAGTACTTC
v_call: TRBV6-5
d_call: NA
j_call: TRBJ2-5

cdr3_aa: CASRPTGTRNTIYF
cdr3_nt: TGTGCCAGCAGACCGACAGGGACTCGAAACACCATATATTTT
v_call: TRBV6-1
d_call: TRBD1
j_call: TRBJ1-3

cdr3_aa: CASSLGGGTEAFF
cdr3_nt: TGCGCCAGCAGCTTGGGGGGGGGCACTGAAGCTTTCTTT
v_call: TRBV5-1
d_call: NA
j_call: TRBJ1-1

cdr3_aa: CASSSQYTDTQYF
cdr3_nt: TGTGCCAGCAGTTCGCAGTACACAGATACGCAGTATTTT
v_call: TRBV6-5
d_call: NA
j_call: TRBJ2-3

cdr3_aa: CASSRRGGNTIYF
cdr3_nt: TGTGCCAGCAGTCGGCGGGGTGGAAACACCATATATTTT
v_call: TRBV5-6
d_call: NA
j_call: TRBJ1-3

cdr3_aa: CASTAGQGAGNTIYF
cdr3_nt: TGTGCCAGTACCGCGGGACAGGGAGCAGGAAACACCATATATTTT
v_call: TRBV19
d_call: TRBD1
j_call: TRBJ1-3

cdr3_aa: CASSFAGGETQYF
cdr3_nt: TGTGCCAGCAGCTTCGCGGGGGGGGAGACCCAGTACTTC
v_call: TRBV5-5
d_call: TRBD2
j_call: TRBJ2-5

cdr3_aa: CASTRYPRLDYEQYF
cdr3_nt: TGTGCCAGCACCCGGTACCCCAGACTCGACTACGAGCAGTACTTC
v_call: TRBV6-5
d_call: NA
j_call: TRBJ2-7

cdr3_aa: CASSSGQGNQPQHF
cdr3_nt: TGTGCCAGCTCATCAGGACAGGGCAATCAGCCCCAGCATTTT
v_call: TRBV18
d_call: TRBD1
j_call: TRBJ1-5

cdr3_aa: CASRPRADTEAFF
cdr3_nt: TGTGCCAGCAGGCCGCGGGCGGACACTGAAGCTTTCTTT
v_call: TRBV11-1
d_call: NA
j_call: TRBJ1-1

cdr3_aa: CASSSQGYTYEQYF
cdr3_nt: TGTGCCAGCAGTTCACAGGGATACACCTACGAGCAGTACTTC
v_call: TRBV6-1
d_call: NA
j_call: TRBJ2-7

cdr3_aa: CASSKAGGEQFF
cdr3_nt: TGTGCCAGCAGTAAGGCGGGGGGGGAGCAGTTCTTC
v_call: TRBV6-1
d_call: TRBD2
j_call: TRBJ2-1

cdr3_aa: CASSFGQGIRSFF
cdr3_nt: NA
v_call: TRBV7-2
d_call: NA
j_call: TRBJ1-1

cdr3_aa: CASSPPSWNTEAFF
cdr3_nt: TGTGCCAGCTCACCACCGTCCTGGAACACTGAAGCTTTCTTT
v_call: TRBV18
d_call: NA
j_call: TRBJ1-1

cdr3_aa: CASSPYSGAPNEKLFF
cdr3_nt: TGTGCCAGCAGCCCCTATTCTGGGGCCCCTAATGAAAAACTGTTTTTT
v_call: TRBV9
d_call: NA
j_call: TRBJ1-4

cdr3_aa: CASSLMARGRFTEAFF
cdr3_nt: TGTGCCAGCAGCTTAATGGCCAGGGGCCGCTTCACTGAAGCTTTCTTT
v_call: TRBV7-2
d_call: NA
j_call: TRBJ1-1

cdr3_aa: CASSLGQGRIAEAFF
cdr3_nt: TGCGCCAGCAGCCTAGGACAGGGGCGGATTGCTGAAGCTTTCTTT
v_call: TRBV5-1
d_call: TRBD1
j_call: TRBJ1-1

cdr3_aa: CASSITGAAYGYTF
cdr3_nt: TGTGCCAGTAGTATAACAGGGGCCGCTTATGGCTACACCTTC
v_call: TRBV19
d_call: TRBD1
j_call: TRBJ1-2

cdr3_aa: CASSQTSGGALEKTQYF
cdr3_nt: TGTGCCAGCAGTCAGACTAGCGGGGGGGCATTAGAGAAGACCCAGTACTTC
v_call: TRBV5-4
d_call: TRBD2
j_call: TRBJ2-5

cdr3_aa: CASSLSGQGVEKLFF
cdr3_nt: TGCGCCAGCAGCTTGTCGGGACAGGGGGTTGAAAAACTGTTTTTT
v_call: TRBV5-1
d_call: TRBD1
j_call: TRBJ1-4

cdr3_aa: CASSLAGARTDTQYF
cdr3_nt: TGTGCCAGCAGCTTAGCTGGGGCAAGAACAGATACGCAGTATTTT
v_call: TRBV11-2
d_call: NA
j_call: TRBJ2-3